The clone carrying this T cell receptor beta chain was counted once. The junction differs from germline at one of its ends, possibly a read error. The data were taken from a study of blood T cell repertoires in COVID-19. Overall study: From the United States, Italy and Spain came samples of acute and convalescent COVID-19. The cDNA or gDNA used as material had been derived from T cells, B-cell-depleted T cells, or PBMCs.

Profiled with immunoSEQ multiplex PCR; TCRdb holds only in-frame clones, not every one. The table lists over 20,000 clones, 70% to 90% of them singletons. CDR1 is LGHDT, CDR2 YNNKEL, per germline (reference sequence). This CDR3 has 11 amino acids. This chain connects TRBV3-1 (or the pseudogene TRBV3-2) to TRBJ1-4; D is undetermined. Material: peripheral blood. The clonotype was recovered from a human donor in a cohort sampled during active COVID-19. CDR3 sequence reads: CASSQDGLCVF. The CDR3 DNA reads as TGTGCCAGCAGCCAAGACGGGTTGTGTGTTTTT.